This TCR beta chain was observed in a study of blood T cell repertoires in COVID-19. On the study more broadly: Collection of acute and convalescent COVID-19 samples took place in the United States, Italy and Spain. In each case, the material was cDNA or gDNA derived from T cells, B-cell-depleted T cells, or PBMCs.

Clones were read by immunoSEQ multiplex PCR, and TCRdb kept only the in-frame ones, dropping some. This table holds some 240,000 clones, approximately 80% found once. Trimming stripped 4 bases from V and 6 bases from J, with 10 bases between. Germline V gene sequence: CDR1 MNHEY, CDR2 SVGEGT. The CDR3 length is 13 residues. The rearrangement joins TRBV6-2 or TRBV6-3 to TRBJ1-5, with D possibly matching TRBD1 (6 bases). This TCR came from a middle-aged woman who had recovered from COVID-19. The sample was peripheral blood. The CDR3 sequence is CASSLGGVQPQHF. CDR3 nucleotides: TGTGCCAGCAGTTTAGGGGGGGTTCAGCCCCAGCATTTT.